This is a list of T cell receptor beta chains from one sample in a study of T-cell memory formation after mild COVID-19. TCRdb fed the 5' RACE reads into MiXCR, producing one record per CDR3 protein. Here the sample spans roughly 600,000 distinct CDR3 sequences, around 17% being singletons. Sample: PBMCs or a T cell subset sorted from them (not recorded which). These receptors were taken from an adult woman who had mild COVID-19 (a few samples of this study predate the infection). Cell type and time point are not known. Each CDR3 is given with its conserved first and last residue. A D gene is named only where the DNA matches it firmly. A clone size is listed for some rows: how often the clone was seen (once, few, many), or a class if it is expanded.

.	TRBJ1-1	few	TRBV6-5	CASSYSKNSGTEAFF	TGTGCCAGCAGTTACTCGAAAAACAGCGGCACTGAAGCTTTCTTT
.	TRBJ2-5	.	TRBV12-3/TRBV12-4	CASSLDRVATQYF	TGTGCCAGCAGTTTAGACAGGGTGGCGACCCAGTACTTC
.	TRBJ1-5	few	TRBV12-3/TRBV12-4	CASSSWVQGGNQPQHF	TGTGCCAGCAGTTCCTGGGTACAGGGAGGCAATCAGCCCCAGCATTTT
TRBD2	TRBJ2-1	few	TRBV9	CASSTYNPLAGAPLEQFF	TGTGCCAGCAGCACCTACAATCCCCTAGCGGGAGCTCCCTTGGAGCAGTTCTTC
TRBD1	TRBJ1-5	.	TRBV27	CASSPNRGGNQPQHF	TGTGCCAGCAGTCCCAACAGGGGAGGCAATCAGCCCCAGCATTTT
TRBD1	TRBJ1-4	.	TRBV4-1	CASSQVQGNNEKLFF	TGCGCCAGCAGCCAAGTACAGGGGAATAATGAAAAACTGTTTTTT
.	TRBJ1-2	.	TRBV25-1	CASSESLAGVDGYTF	TGTGCCAGCAGTGAATCTCTGGCAGGGGTGGATGGCTACACCTTC
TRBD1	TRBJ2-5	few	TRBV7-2	CASSSRQGMRAETQYF	TGTGCCAGCAGCTCGAGACAGGGGATGAGAGCAGAGACCCAGTACTTC
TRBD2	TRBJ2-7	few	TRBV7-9	CASSLEGGDGYEQYF	TGTGCCAGCAGCTTAGAGGGAGGGGACGGCTACGAGCAGTACTTC
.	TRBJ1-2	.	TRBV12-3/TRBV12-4	CASSFGGDSAVYGCTF	TGTGCCAGCAGTTTTGGTGGCGACAGTGCCGTCTATGGCTGCACCTTC
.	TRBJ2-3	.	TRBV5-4	CASSLEGPSRDTQYF	TGTGCCAGCAGCTTGGAAGGCCCAAGTCGAGATACGCAGTATTTT
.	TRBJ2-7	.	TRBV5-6	CASSLVQTPYEQYF	TGTGCCAGCAGCTTAGTACAGACTCCCTACGAGCAGTACTTC
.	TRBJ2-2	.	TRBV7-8	CASSYLWDTGELFF	TGTGCCAGCAGCTACCTGTGGGACACCGGGGAGCTGTTTTTT
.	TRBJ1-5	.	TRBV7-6	CASSRNPPVEGNQPQHF	TGTGCCAGCAGCAGAAACCCCCCCGTGGAGGGCAATCAGCCCCAGCATTTT
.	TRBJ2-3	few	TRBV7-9	CASSLGFGQPSLTDTQYF	TGTGCCAGCAGCTTAGGATTCGGACAGCCTTCACTCACAGATACGCAGTATTTT
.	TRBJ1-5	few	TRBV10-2	CASSDWETSSNQPQHF	TGCGCCAGCAGTGACTGGGAGACCTCCAGCAATCAGCCCCAGCATTTT
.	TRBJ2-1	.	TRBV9	CASSVDWNNEQFF	TGTGCCAGCAGCGTAGACTGGAACAATGAGCAGTTCTTC
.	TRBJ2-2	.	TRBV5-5	CASSPLGGFANTGELFF	TGTGCCAGCAGCCCACTCGGAGGATTCGCGAACACCGGGGAGCTGTTTTTT
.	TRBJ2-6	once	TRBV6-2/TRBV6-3	CASSWDEYSGANVLTF	TGTGCCAGCAGCTGGGACGAATACTCTGGGGCCAACGTCCTGACTTTC
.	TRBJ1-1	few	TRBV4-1	CASSQGQARMNTEAFF	TGCGCCAGCAGTCAAGGGCAAGCCCGAATGAACACTGAAGCTTTCTTT
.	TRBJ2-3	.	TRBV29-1	CSARAGNHNTQYF	TGCAGCGCCCGGGCCGGGAACCATAATACGCAGTATTTT
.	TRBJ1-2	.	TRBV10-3	CATTKEIGNYGYTF	TGTGCCACTACCAAGGAAATCGGGAACTATGGCTACACCTTC
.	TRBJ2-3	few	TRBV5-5	CASRSLRASTDTQYF	TGTGCCAGCAGATCACTGAGGGCTAGCACAGATACGCAGTATTTT
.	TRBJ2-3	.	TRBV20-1	CSARLSGTTQYF	TGCAGTGCTAGACTTTCAGGGACTACGCAGTATTTT
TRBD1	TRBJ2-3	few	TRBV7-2	CARNESGQGGDTQYF	TGTGCCCGGAACGAGTCGGGACAGGGGGGAGATACGCAGTATTTT
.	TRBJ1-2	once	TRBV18	CASSPMGGPMLNYGYTF	TGTGCCAGCTCACCAATGGGGGGACCCATGCTAAACTATGGCTACACCTTC
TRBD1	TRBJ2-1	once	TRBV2	CASGGQNYNEQFF	TGTGCCAGCGGGGGACAGAACTACAATGAGCAGTTCTTC
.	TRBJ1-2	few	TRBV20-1	CSARDSALNYGNDYGYTF	TGCAGTGCTAGAGATTCGGCTCTAAACTATGGGAATGACTATGGCTACACCTTC
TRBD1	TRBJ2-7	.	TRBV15	CATSLQGVAYEQYF	TGTGCCACCAGCTTGCAGGGGGTTGCCTACGAGCAGTACTTC
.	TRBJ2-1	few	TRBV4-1	CASSQLDDLGWEQFF	TGCGCCAGCAGCCAACTAGATGATTTGGGGTGGGAGCAGTTCTTC
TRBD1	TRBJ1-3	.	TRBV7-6	CASIPYRGGTGNTIYF	TGTGCCAGCATTCCCTACAGGGGGGGAACTGGAAACACCATATATTTT
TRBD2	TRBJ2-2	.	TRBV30	CAFSSGRRTGELFF	TGTGCCTTCTCTAGCGGGAGGCGAACCGGGGAGCTGTTTTTT
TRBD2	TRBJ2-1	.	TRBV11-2	CASSSGAGAYNEQFF	TGTGCCAGCAGCTCGGGAGCGGGGGCTTACAATGAGCAGTTCTTC
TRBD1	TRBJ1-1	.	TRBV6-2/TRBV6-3	CASRGQGITEAFF	TGTGCCAGCAGGGGACAGGGAATAACTGAAGCTTTCTTT
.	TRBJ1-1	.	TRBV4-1	CASSPTAITEAFF	TGCGCCAGCAGCCCGACAGCAATCACTGAAGCTTTCTTT
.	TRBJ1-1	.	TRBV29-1	CSVRVREAFF	TGCAGCGTCAGGGTGAGAGAAGCTTTCTTT
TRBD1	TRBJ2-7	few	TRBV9	CASGRDRGLYEQYF	TGTGCCAGCGGTCGGGACAGGGGACTTTACGAGCAGTACTTC
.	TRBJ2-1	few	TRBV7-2	CASSLDGGSVYNEQFF	TGTGCCAGCAGCTTAGACGGGGGCTCTGTTTACAATGAGCAGTTCTTC
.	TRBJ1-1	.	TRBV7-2	CASSPPGTAEAFF	TGTGCCAGCAGCCCGCCGGGTACCGCTGAAGCTTTCTTT
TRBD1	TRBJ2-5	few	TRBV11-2	CASSRRTGGEGTQYF	TGTGCCAGCAGCCGTCGGACAGGGGGCGAAGGGACCCAGTACTTC
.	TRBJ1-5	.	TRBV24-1	CATSDPRLGGLRQHF	TGTGCCACCAGTGATCCTCGGTTAGGGGGGCTGCGCCAGCATTTT
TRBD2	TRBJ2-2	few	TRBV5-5	CASSTEAGGNTGELFF	TGTGCCAGCAGCACTGAAGCGGGGGGGAACACCGGGGAGCTGTTTTTT
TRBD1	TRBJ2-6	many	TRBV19	CASSPLSAGTGPSGANVLTF	TGTGCCAGTAGTCCCCTCTCCGCCGGGACAGGACCGTCTGGGGCCAACGTCCTGACTTTC
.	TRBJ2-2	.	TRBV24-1	CATSPGARELFF	TGTGCCACCAGTCCGGGGGCCCGGGAGCTGTTTTTT
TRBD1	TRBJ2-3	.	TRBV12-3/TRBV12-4	CASSSGTGKPPDTQYF	TGTGCCAGCAGTTCCGGGACAGGGAAACCCCCAGATACGCAGTATTTT
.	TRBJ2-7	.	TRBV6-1	CASREQALSYEQYF	TGTGCCAGCAGGGAACAGGCCTTGTCCTACGAGCAGTACTTC
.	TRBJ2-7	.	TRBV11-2	CASSPGPPYEQYF	TGTGCCAGCAGCCCGGGACCGCCCTACGAGCAGTACTTC
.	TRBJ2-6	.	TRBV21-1	CASSTRDRGPTGANVLTF	TGTGCCAGCAGCACCCGGGACAGGGGTCCCACTGGGGCCAACGTCCTGACTTTC
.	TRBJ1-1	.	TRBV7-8	CASSIDSGYNTEAFF	TGTGCCAGCAGCATTGACAGCGGATATAACACTGAAGCTTTCTTT
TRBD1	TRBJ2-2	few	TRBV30	CACFGQDGGELFF	TGTGCCTGCTTCGGACAGGATGGCGGGGAGCTGTTTTTT
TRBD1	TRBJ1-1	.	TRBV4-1	CASKGTGVNTEAFF	TGCGCCAGCAAAGGGACAGGTGTGAACACTGAAGCTTTCTTT